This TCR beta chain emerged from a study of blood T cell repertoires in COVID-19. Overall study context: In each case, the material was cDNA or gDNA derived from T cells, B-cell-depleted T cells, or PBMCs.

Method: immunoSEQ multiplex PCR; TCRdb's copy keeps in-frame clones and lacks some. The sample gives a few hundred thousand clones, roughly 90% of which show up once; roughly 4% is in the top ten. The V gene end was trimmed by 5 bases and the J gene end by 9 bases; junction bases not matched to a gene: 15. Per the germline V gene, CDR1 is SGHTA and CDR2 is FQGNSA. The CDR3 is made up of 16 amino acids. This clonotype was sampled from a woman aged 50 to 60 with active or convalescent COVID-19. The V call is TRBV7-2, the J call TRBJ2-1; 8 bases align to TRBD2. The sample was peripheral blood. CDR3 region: CASSPHRTSKGGEQFF. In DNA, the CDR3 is TGTGCCAGCAGCCCCCATCGGACTAGCAAAGGGGGTGAGCAGTTCTTC.